These 21 T cell receptor beta chains came from one sample sequenced in a study of shared T cell receptors in the human thymus. Clones were sequenced by immunoSEQ multiplex PCR, and TCRdb holds only the in-frame ones, with some missing. The table has about 660,000 clones, approximately 87% seen once; the top ten hold around 0.01%. This sample was shared with a second study, whose subject was human thymus T cells.

Sequencing used thymocytes. Receptor source: a boy younger than two with a congenital heart defect.

J is TRBJ1-1 and V is TRBV12-5; TRBD1 might be the D (6 bases). Germline V gene sequence: CDR1 LGHNT, CDR2 FRNRAP. The CDR3 runs to 14 residues. Deletions cut 5 bases from V and 2 bases from J, with 12 bases between. Written as DNA, the CDR3 is TGTGCTAGTGGTCCGGGGGGGCTCAACACTGAAGCTTTCTTT. Protein: CASGPGGLNTEAFF.

The chain employs TRBV6-1 and TRBJ2-3; 8 bases align to TRBD1. V shed 4 bases and J 0 bases; nucleotides not matched to a gene: 3. Germline CDR1 is MNHNS and CDR2 is SASEGT. This CDR3 has 15 amino acids. The CDR3 loop is CASSARQGSTDTQYF. DNA for the CDR3: TGTGCCAGCAGTGCTCGACAGGGGAGCACAGATACGCAGTATTTT.

The rearrangement uses TRBV5-1 and TRBJ2-3; TRBD2 aligns across 14 bases. From germline, CDR1 is SGHRS and CDR2 YFSETQ. The V and J ends lost 1 base and 4 bases, in that order; junction bases with no gene match: 8. The CDR3 runs to 18 residues. Written as DNA, the CDR3 is TGCGCCAGCAGCTTGTTGACTAGCGGGAGGGAAAAGGCAGATACGCAGTATTTT. Encoded protein: CASSLLTSGREKADTQYF. Complete variable domain (other parts from reference TRBV5-1 and TRBJ2-3): KAGVTQTPRYLIKTRGQQVTLSCSPISGHRSVSWYQQTPGQGLQFLFEYFSETQRNKGNFPGRFSGRQFSNSRSEMNVSTLELGDSALYLCASSLLTSGREKADTQYFGPGTRLTVL.

V gene TRBV7-2 combines with J gene TRBJ1-2, with TRBD1 as a possible D gene (6 bases). The CDR3 contains 13 residues. Germline assignment: CDR1 SGHTA and CDR2 FQGNSA. V lost 5 bases and J lost 5, with 12 bases in between. The CDR3 DNA is TGTGCCAGCAGCGTACCAACAGGGTATGGCTACACCTTC. Protein product: CASSVPTGYGYTF.

The J gene is TRBJ1-3, the V gene TRBV7-9, with D tentatively TRBD1 (5 bases). The germline gives CDR1 SEHNR, CDR2 FQNEAQ (reference sequence). CDR3 length: 16 residues. Trimming took off 6 bases at V and 0 bases at J, with 15 bases between the two ends. The CDR3 is CASRGQGLSSGNTIYF. Written as DNA, the CDR3 is TGTGCCAGCAGGGGCCAGGGCCTTAGCTCTGGAAACACCATATATTTT.

In DNA form, the CDR3 reads TGTGCCAGCAGTTTTCGCCGCCGTGAGAGTAACACCGGGGAGCTGTTTTTT. Protein sequence: CASSFRRRESNTGELFF. The genes are TRBV11-2 and TRBJ2-2; D not certain. Looked up from germline, CDR1 is SGHAT and CDR2 is FQNNGV. The CDR3 has 17 residues. The V end lost 6 bases, the J end lost 2 bases, and 19 bases lay between the germline ends.

The chain is built from TRBV25-1 and TRBJ2-2; D possibly corresponds to TRBD2 (6 bases). This CDR3 spans 14 amino acids. V was shortened by 7 bases and J by 6 bases, with 15 bases between the two germline ends. Germline CDR1 MGHDK, CDR2 SYGVNS. CDR3 residues: CASNGGPVAGELFF. The CDR3 nucleotides read TGTGCCAGCAACGGGGGACCGGTGGCCGGGGAGCTGTTTTTT.

The J gene is TRBJ2-5, the V gene TRBV4-2, with D possibly TRBD1 on 6 matching bases. The germline gives CDR1 LGHNA, CDR2 YNFKEQ. V was trimmed by 11 bases and J by 5 bases, leaving 27 bases between them. CDR3 size: 16 residues. CDR3 DNA: TGTGCCTCAAATCCCCTTCCCGGACAGAGTTGGGAGACCCAGTACTTC. It is translated as CASNPLPGQSWETQYF.

This clone has only one observation. The chain joins TRBV5-8 to TRBJ2-7, with 8 bases fitting TRBD2. Germline values: CDR1 SGHTS, CDR2 YDEGEE. CDR3 length: 15 amino acids. After removal of 1 base from V and 3 bases from J, the junction contained 6 bases not matched to a gene. CDR3 in DNA: TGTGCCAGCAGCTTGCGGGGCGGGAGGTGCTACGAGCAGTACTTC. It yields the protein CASSLRGGRCYEQYF.

The chain joins TRBV5-1 to TRBJ2-7; TRBD1 matches at 11 bases. The trim removed 2 bases at V and 3 bases at J, leaving 13 bases unmatched. CDR1 is SGHRS, CDR2 YFSETQ, per germline. This CDR3 is 18 amino acids long. CDR3 protein: CASSFPPPDRGPRYEQYF. In DNA form, the CDR3 reads TGCGCCAGCAGCTTTCCCCCCCCGGACAGGGGGCCTCGCTACGAGCAGTACTTC.

The V call is TRBV7-2, the J call TRBJ1-4, with D possibly being TRBD1 (6 bases). The V gene lost 5 bases and the J gene lost 0 bases, with 10 bases spanning the gap. This CDR3 is built from 15 residues. CDR1 SGHTA and CDR2 FQGNSA come from the germline V gene. The CDR3 sequence is CASSRAGATNEKLFF. CDR3 nucleotide sequence: TGTGCCAGCAGCCGGGCAGGGGCAACTAATGAAAAACTGTTTTTT. Full variable domain (outside the CDR3, taken from reference TRBV7-2 and TRBJ1-4): GAGVSQSPSNKVTEKGKDVELRCDPISGHTALYWYRQSLGQGLEFLIYFQGNSAPDKSGLPSDRFSAERTGGSVSTLTIQRTQQEDSAVYLCASSRAGATNEKLFFGSGTQLSVL.

The rearrangement joins TRBV19 to TRBJ2-4; no firm D call. CDR1 LNHDA and CDR2 SQIVND come from the germline V gene (reference sequence). V was shortened by 2 bases and J by 3 bases, with 11 bases between the two germline ends. The CDR3 loop spans 15 amino acids. In DNA, the CDR3 is TGTGCCAGTAGTATATCCCGGTTTGGCAAAAACATTCAGTACTTC. Translating gives CASSISRFGKNIQYF. Full variable domain (outside the CDR3, taken from reference TRBV19 and TRBJ2-4): DGGITQSPKYLFRKEGQNVTLSCEQNLNHDAMYWYRQDPGQGLRLIYYSQIVNDFQKGDIAEGYSVSREKKESFPLTVTSAQKNPTAFYLCASSISRFGKNIQYFGAGTRLSVL.

V is TRBV27 and J is TRBJ1-2; tentatively, D is TRBD1 (6 bases). V lost 6 bases and J 4 bases, leaving 15 bases between the germline ends. This CDR3 is 14 amino acids long. Germline V CDR1 and CDR2: MNHEY, SMNVEV (reference sequence). The CDR3 DNA reads as TGTGCCAGCAGCCGACAGGATGAAATCTATGGCTACACCTTC. As protein: CASSRQDEIYGYTF.

A single count supports this clone. The chain uses TRBV27 and TRBJ2-7; 9 bases fit TRBD1. The CDR3 consists of 16 residues. CDR1 is MNHEY and CDR2 is SMNVEV in the germline V gene (reference sequence). The V segment lost 5 bases and the J segment 2 bases; nucleotides outside the gene matches: 10. For the CDR3, the DNA is TGTGCCAGCAGTCCACGTTACAGGGGGCCCACCTACGAGCAGTACTTC. Amino acid sequence: CASSPRYRGPTYEQYF.

The chain recombines TRBV6-5 with TRBJ2-1; D is undetermined. Per the germline V gene, CDR1 is MNHEY and CDR2 is SVGAGI. V was cut by 4 bases and J by 3 bases, with 13 bases left in between. This CDR3 region has 15 residues. The CDR3 protein is CASSSAALGYNEQFF. The CDR3 bases are TGTGCCAGCAGTTCCGCGGCCCTGGGCTACAATGAGCAGTTCTTC.

On this clone: At one of its ends the junction is not consistent with the germline gene, which may arise from a read error. This sequence joins TRBV9 and TRBJ2-3; 7 positions agree with TRBD1. The CDR3 runs to 16 residues. Germline values: CDR1 SGDLS, CDR2 YYNGEE. The CDR3 region has the DNA TGTGCCAGCAGCTCAAGGACAAGGGGGCGCACACATACGCAGTATTTT. Protein product: CASSSRTRGRTHTQYF.

The rearrangement uses TRBV29-1 and TRBJ2-7; TRBD1 is a possible D gene (5 bases). The germline gives CDR1 SQVTM, CDR2 ANQGSEA. The CDR3 is made up of 14 amino acids. Trimming took 6 bases from V and 2 from J, leaving 17 bases between them. In nucleotides, the CDR3 is TGCAGCGTCGGGCGCCAGGGTAGGACCTACGAGCAGTACTTC. Encoded protein: CSVGRQGRTYEQYF.

This chain joins TRBV2 and TRBJ2-7, with 9 bases lining up with TRBD2. With 2 bases clipped from V and 5 bases from J, the junction kept 7 bases outside the gene matches. The CDR3 has 15 residues. Germline lookup yields CDR1 SNHLY and CDR2 FYNNEI. CDR3 DNA sequence: TGTGCCAGCAGTGAATCTGGGACTAGCTTCAACGAGCAGTACTTC. Protein product: CASSESGTSFNEQYF.

The CDR3 protein is CSVGAGDDHGELFF. The CDR3 DNA sequence: TGCAGCGTGGGGGCAGGGGATGATCACGGGGAGCTGTTTTTT. V is TRBV29-1 and J is TRBJ2-2, with D perhaps TRBD1 (6 bases). The CDR3 has 14 residues. Germline V gene data show CDR1 as SQVTM and CDR2 as ANQGSEA. With 6 bases removed from V and 7 bases from J, the gap between germline ends came to 18 bases.

The chain recombines TRBV6-1 with TRBJ2-2; 15 bases align to TRBD2. Germline lookup yields CDR1 MNHNS and CDR2 SASEGT. Trimming removed 3 bases from V and 6 bases from J; junction bases left unmatched: 8. The CDR3 extends over 18 amino acids. The chain's CDR3 is CASSDKGLAGGPSGELFF. The DNA of the CDR3 is TGTGCCAGCAGTGACAAAGGACTAGCGGGAGGGCCCTCCGGGGAGCTGTTTTTT.

The V and J genes are TRBV14 and TRBJ2-6, with D maybe TRBD1 (5 bases). This CDR3 is built from 15 residues. The ends were cut back, 2 bases at V and 3 bases at J, with 8 bases in the middle. In germline, CDR1 is SGHDN, CDR2 FVKESK. CDR3: CASSQPGNGANVLTF. CDR3 sequence (DNA): TGTGCCAGCAGCCAACCAGGGAATGGGGCCAACGTCCTGACTTTC.